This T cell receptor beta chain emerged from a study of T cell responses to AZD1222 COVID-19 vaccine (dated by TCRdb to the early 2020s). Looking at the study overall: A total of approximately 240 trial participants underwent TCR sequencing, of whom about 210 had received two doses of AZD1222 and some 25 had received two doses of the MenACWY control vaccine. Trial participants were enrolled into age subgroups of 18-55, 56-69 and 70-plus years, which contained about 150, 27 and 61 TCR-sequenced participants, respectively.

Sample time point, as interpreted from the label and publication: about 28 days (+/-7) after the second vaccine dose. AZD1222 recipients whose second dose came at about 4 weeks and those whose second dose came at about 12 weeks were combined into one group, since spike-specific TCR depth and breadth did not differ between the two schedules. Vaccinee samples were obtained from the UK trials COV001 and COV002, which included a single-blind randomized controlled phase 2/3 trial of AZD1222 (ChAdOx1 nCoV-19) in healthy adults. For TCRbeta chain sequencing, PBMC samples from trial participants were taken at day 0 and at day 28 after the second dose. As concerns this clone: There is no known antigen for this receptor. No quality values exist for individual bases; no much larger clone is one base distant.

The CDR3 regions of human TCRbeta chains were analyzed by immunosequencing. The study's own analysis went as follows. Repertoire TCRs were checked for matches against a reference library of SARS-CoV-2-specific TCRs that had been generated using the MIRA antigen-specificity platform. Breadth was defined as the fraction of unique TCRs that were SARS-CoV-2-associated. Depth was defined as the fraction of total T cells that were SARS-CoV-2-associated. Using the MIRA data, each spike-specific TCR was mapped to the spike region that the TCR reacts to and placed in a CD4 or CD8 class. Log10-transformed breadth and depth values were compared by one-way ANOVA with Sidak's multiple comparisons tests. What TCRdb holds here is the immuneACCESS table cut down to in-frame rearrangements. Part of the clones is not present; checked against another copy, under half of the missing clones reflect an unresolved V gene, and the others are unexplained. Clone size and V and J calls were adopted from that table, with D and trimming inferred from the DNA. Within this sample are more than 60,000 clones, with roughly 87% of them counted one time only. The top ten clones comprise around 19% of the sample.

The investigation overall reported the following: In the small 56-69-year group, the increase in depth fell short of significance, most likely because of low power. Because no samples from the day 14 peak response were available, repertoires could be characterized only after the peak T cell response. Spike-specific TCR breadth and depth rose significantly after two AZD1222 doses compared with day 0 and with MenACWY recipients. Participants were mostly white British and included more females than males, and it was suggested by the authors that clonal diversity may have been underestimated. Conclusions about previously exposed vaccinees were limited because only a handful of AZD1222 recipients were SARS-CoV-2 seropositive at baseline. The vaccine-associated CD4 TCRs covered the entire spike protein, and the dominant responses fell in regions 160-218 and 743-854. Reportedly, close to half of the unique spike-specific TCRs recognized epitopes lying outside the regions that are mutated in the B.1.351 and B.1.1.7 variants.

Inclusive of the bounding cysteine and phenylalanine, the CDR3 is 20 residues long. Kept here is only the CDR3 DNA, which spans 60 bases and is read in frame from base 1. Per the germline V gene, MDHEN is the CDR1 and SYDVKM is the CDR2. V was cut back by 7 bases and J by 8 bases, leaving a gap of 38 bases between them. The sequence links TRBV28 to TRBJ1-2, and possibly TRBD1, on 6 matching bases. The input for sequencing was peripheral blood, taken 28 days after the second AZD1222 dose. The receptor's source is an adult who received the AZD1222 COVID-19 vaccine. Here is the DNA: TGTGCCAGCACCATCTTTAGGGGCGGGGGGCGCGAATCGGGACGGAGAGGCTACACCTTC. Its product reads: CASTIFRGGGRESGRRGYTF.